A single T cell receptor beta chain is shown here with its context. No antigen is known for it. Attachment of unique molecular identifiers to individual cDNA molecules was performed. TCRdb reanalysed the 5' RACE reads using MiXCR and keeps one entry per CDR3 protein. The table shows 55,000 to 75,000 distinct CDR3 sequences, with approximately 6.1% occurring only once. V gave up 2 bases and J gave up 3 bases; unmatched junction bases: 1. Looked up from germline, CDR1 is SGHVS and CDR2 is FQNEAQ. The CDR3 has 14 residues. These data belong to a study of early T cells in non-severe SARS-CoV-2 infection. General study findings and limits: Reliance on VDJdb matching favored anti-spike CD8 responses; private and CD4 specificities were missed.

This receptor was taken from an adult who was a healthcare worker with PCR-confirmed SARS-CoV-2 infection or an uninfected control (not recorded which). The V gene is TRBV7-8, the J gene TRBJ2-7; TRBD1 aligns across 10 bases. Material: whole blood, obtained at baseline. This CDR3 is CASSLWDRGYEQYF. The CDR3 region has the DNA TGTGCCAGCAGCTTATGGGACAGGGGCTACGAGCAGTACTTC. Looking up the rest from reference TRBV7-8 and TRBJ2-7 gives the full variable domain: GAGVSQSPRYKVAKRGQDVALRCDPISGHVSLFWYQQALGQGPEFLTYFQNEAQLDKSGLPSDRFFAERPEGSVSTLKIQRTQQEDSAVYLCASSLWDRGYEQYFGPGTRLTVT.